Following are 17 T cell receptor beta chains from one sample sequenced in a study of vaccination and CD4 T cells after COVID-19 (dated by TCRdb to between 2021 and 2023). These TCRs' antigens remain unknown. Reading the label with the study, this specimen's treatment or condition is: roughly ten-day PBMC culture with coronavirus spike peptide pools or control peptides (ViraFEST assay). Library creation used PCR. TCRdb records Illumina iSeq 100 as the sequencer. DNA from cultured CD4+ T cells underwent TCR sequencing with the Oncomine TCR Beta short-read assay at the Johns Hopkins FTIC core. Starting from the raw public reads, TCRdb applied fastp trimming at Q25, assembled clones with MiXCR and retained in-frame beta chains. Under each unique CDR3 protein, matching rows form one entry showing the most common genes and DNA. Here the sample has about 25,000 distinct CDR3 sequences; roughly 50% occur a single time. The ten largest clones capture approximately 2.6% of the sample.

The sequencing sample was made of CD4+ T cells from blood, cultured in vitro. All receptors derive from a human donor who had recovered from COVID-19.

The CDR3 DNA reads as TGTGCCAGCAGCTTAGACGGGGGTACCGGGGAGCTGTTTTTT. Amino acid sequence: CASSLDGGTGELFF. This rearrangement joins TRBV7-2 to TRBJ2-2; perhaps TRBD2 as D (6 bases). Germline V lookup: CDR1 SGHTA, CDR2 FQGNSA. This CDR3 region has 14 residues. V lost 1 base and J 5 bases, leaving 8 bases between the germline ends.

V gene TRBV11-3 combines with J gene TRBJ1-5; D gene unclear. The CDR3 extends over 13 amino acids. The germline V gene has CDR1 SGHNT and CDR2 YENEEA. V lost 5 bases to trimming and J lost 0 bases, with 5 bases between them. The CDR3 region is CASSRDSNQPQHF. In DNA, the CDR3 is TGTGCCAGCAGCCGTGATAGCAATCAGCCCCAGCATTTT.

V and J are TRBV4-1 and TRBJ2-3, with 8 bases aligning to TRBD2. The germline V gene encodes CDR1 MGHRA and CDR2 YSYEKL. J was trimmed by 0 bases and V by 1 base; bases with no gene match: 9. This CDR3 has 18 residues. Written as DNA, the CDR3 is TGCGCCAGCAGCCAAGCCCTAGGACTAGCTACTAGCACAGATACGCAGTATTTT. Amino acids: CASSQALGLATSTDTQYF.

The V and J genes are TRBV19 and TRBJ1-1, with D perhaps matching TRBD1 (6 bases). This CDR3 comprises 14 residues. The germline V and J ends were trimmed by 1 base and 5 bases, with 11 bases remaining between them. Germline V lookup: CDR1 LNHDA, CDR2 SQIVND (reference sequence). In DNA, the CDR3 is TGTGCCAGTAGTATAGGGTACAGGGCTACTGAAGCTTTCTTT. Protein sequence: CASSIGYRATEAFF.

The genes are TRBV12-3 or TRBV12-4 and TRBJ1-2; D not certain. The CDR3 sequence is 12 residues long. V lost 4 bases and J lost 7, with 10 bases in between. The CDR3, as DNA: TGTGCCAGCAGTTCAGGAGGGCGTGGCTACACCTTC. Translated, it gives CASSSGGRGYTF.

The sample holds a few counts of this clonotype. The chain has TRBV6-1 and TRBJ1-6; TRBD1 matches 9 bases. With V trimmed by 8 bases and J by 5 bases, 4 bases remained unmatched. The germline V gene has CDR1 MNHNS and CDR2 SASEGT. This CDR3 comprises 14 residues. The CDR3 sequence is CASRWTGDNSPLHF. In DNA, the CDR3 is TGTGCCAGCCGATGGACAGGGGATAATTCACCCCTCCACTTT.

This chain connects TRBV6-2 or TRBV6-3 to TRBJ2-2, with D maybe TRBD1 (5 bases). The length of the CDR3 is 14 residues. From germline, CDR1 is MNHEY and CDR2 SVGEGT. Trimming removed 5 bases at V and 4 bases at J, with 11 bases between. In DNA form, the CDR3 reads TGTGCCAGCAGTCCTCGACAGACCACCGGGGAGCTGTTTTTT. This encodes CASSPRQTTGELFF.

This clonotype was observed a few times. The DNA for the CDR3 is TGTGCCAGCACCACAGGACAGGGTTATTCACCCCTCCACTTT. Its protein product is CASTTGQGYSPLHF. The chain has TRBV7-2 and TRBJ1-6, with 8 bases that match TRBD1. Per the germline V gene, CDR1 is SGHTA and CDR2 is FQGNSA. The trim removed 7 bases at V and 8 bases at J, leaving 7 bases unmatched. This CDR3 region has 14 residues.

This clonotype was recorded only once. This chain uses TRBV14 with TRBJ2-1, with D possibly TRBD2 on 6 matching bases. V was clipped by 1 base and J by 5 bases, with 21 bases between them. This CDR3 spans 18 amino acids. Germline assignment: CDR1 SGHDN and CDR2 FVKESK. CDR3 protein: CASSQVGLRGRNDNEQFF. In DNA form, the CDR3 reads TGTGCCAGCAGCCAAGTCGGTCTTCGGGGGAGAAACGACAATGAGCAGTTCTTC. The variable domain in full, completed from reference TRBV14 and TRBJ2-1, reads EAGVTQFPSHSVIEKGQTVTLRCDPISGHDNLYWYRRVMGKEIKFLLHFVKESKQDESGMPNNRFLAERTGGTYSTLKVQPAELEDSGVYFCASSQVGLRGRNDNEQFFGPGTRLTVL.

The sample holds one count of this clonotype. The gene calls are TRBV19 and TRBJ1-5, with D uncertain. The CDR3 contains 15 residues. V was pared by 1 base and J by 2 bases, with 9 bases between. CDR1 LNHDA and CDR2 SQIVND come from the germline V gene (reference sequence). The CDR3 DNA reads as TGTGCCAGTAGTATAGTCGACGCTGGCAATCAGCCCCAGCATTTT. Translated: CASSIVDAGNQPQHF.

The CDR3 nucleotides read TGCAGTGCACCAGGACAGGGAGGGACTTATGGCTACACCTTC. It specifies CSAPGQGGTYGYTF. The chain employs TRBV20-1 and TRBJ1-2; TRBD1 matches at 8 bases. Per germline, CDR1 DFQATT and CDR2 SNEGSKA (reference sequence). Trimming removed 6 bases from V and 5 bases from J; junction bases left unmatched: 11. This CDR3 has 14 amino acids.

This chain uses TRBV4-2 with TRBJ1-6, with D possibly TRBD1 on 6 matching bases. CDR1 and CDR2 (germline): LGHNA, YNFKEQ. The CDR3 runs to 17 residues. V lost 0 bases and J 0 bases, leaving 9 bases between the germline ends. The CDR3 coding sequence is TGTGCCAGCAGCCAAGATGACAGGAGCTCCTATAATTCACCCCTCCACTTT. Its translation: CASSQDDRSSYNSPLHF.

Only a few counts were recorded for this clonotype. The rearrangement uses TRBV20-1 and TRBJ2-5; D remains unclear. CDR3 size: 13 residues. V dropped 0 bases and J dropped 6 bases, with 11 bases sitting between them. Germline V CDR1 and CDR2: DFQATT, SNEGSKA (reference sequence). CDR3: CSARDSILKTQYF. The CDR3 coding sequence is TGCAGTGCTAGAGATTCGATCTTAAAGACCCAGTACTTC.

The sample holds a few counts of this clonotype. The chain has TRBV6-2 or TRBV6-3 and TRBJ1-2; no firm D call. The CDR3 runs 15 residues. Trimming removed 4 bases at V and 4 bases at J, with 16 bases between. CDR1 and CDR2 from the germline V gene are MNHEY and SVGEGT. The CDR3 sequence: CASSLPVPTGYGYTF. The CDR3 coding sequence is TGTGCCAGCAGTTTACCGGTCCCAACCGGCTATGGCTACACCTTC.

The rearrangement links TRBV19 to TRBJ2-6; 11 nucleotides align to TRBD1. The V gene's germline CDR1 is LNHDA and CDR2 SQIVND (reference sequence). The J segment lost 3 bases and the V segment lost 0 bases, leaving 4 bases of the junction unmatched. The CDR3 has 18 amino acids. The CDR3 DNA reads as TGTGCCAGTAGTATAGACGGGACAGGGGGTGATGGGGCCAACGTCCTGACTTTC. Amino acid sequence: CASSIDGTGGDGANVLTF. The entire variable domain, with the rest obtained from reference TRBV19 and TRBJ2-6, is as follows: DGGITQSPKYLFRKEGQNVTLSCEQNLNHDAMYWYRQDPGQGLRLIYYSQIVNDFQKGDIAEGYSVSREKKESFPLTVTSAQKNPTAFYLCASSIDGTGGDGANVLTFGAGSRLTVL.

This clonotype was detected a few times. The chain uses TRBV7-3 and TRBJ1-1, with D unclear. CDR1 is SGHTA and CDR2 is FQGTGA in the germline V gene. Trimming pared 2 bases from V and 13 bases from J, leaving 23 bases between. The CDR3 contains 15 residues. CDR3 region: CASSLLTGPAGRDFF. In DNA form, the CDR3 reads TGTGCCAGCAGCTTATTAACCGGGCCCGCCGGTAGAGATTTCTTT.

The chain combines TRBV15 with TRBJ1-2; weak D call: TRBD1 (5 bases). CDR3 length: 11 amino acids. V was shortened by 8 bases and J by 4 bases, with 8 bases between the two germline ends. In germline, CDR1 is LNHNV, CDR2 YYDKDF (reference sequence). The CDR3: CATGDSYGYTF. The CDR3 region has the DNA TGTGCCACCGGCGACAGCTATGGCTACACCTTC.